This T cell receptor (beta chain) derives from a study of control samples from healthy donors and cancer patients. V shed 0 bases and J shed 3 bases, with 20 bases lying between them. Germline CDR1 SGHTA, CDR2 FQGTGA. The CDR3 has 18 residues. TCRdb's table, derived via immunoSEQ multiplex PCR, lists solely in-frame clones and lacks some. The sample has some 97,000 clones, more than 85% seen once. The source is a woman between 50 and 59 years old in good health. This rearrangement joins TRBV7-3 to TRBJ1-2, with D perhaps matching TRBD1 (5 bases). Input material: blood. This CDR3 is CASSLTVISAGRYYGYTF. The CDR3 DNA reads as TGTGCCAGCAGCTTAACGGTCATCTCGGCAGGGCGATACTATGGCTACACCTTC.